This record looks at one T cell receptor beta chain sequence and its context. TCRdb's table, derived via immunoSEQ multiplex PCR, lists solely in-frame clones and lacks some. The data show around 130,000 clones, 90% to 98% seen once. The sample is drawn from a study of T cell changes during pregnancy in multiple sclerosis. With V trimmed by 0 bases and J by 7 bases, 10 bases remained unmatched. Germline V gene data show CDR1 as SGHAT and CDR2 as FQNNGV. The CDR3 extends over 17 amino acids. This specimen consisted of peripheral blood, obtained after pregnancy. V is TRBV11-2 and J is TRBJ2-3, with 10 bases fitting TRBD2. The receptor's source is a female donor with multiple sclerosis, enrolled in a pregnancy study. The CDR3 here is CASSLDTSGLAMNTQYF. The CDR3 DNA is TGTGCCAGCAGCTTAGATACGTCGGGACTAGCGATGAATACGCAGTATTTT.